The clone carrying this TCR beta chain was found a few times. As yet, its antigen is unknown. The data originate from a study of response to subunit inactivated influenza vaccine. Study outcomes and limitations: Researchers suggested that each seasonal influenza vaccination recruits few new T cells.

TCRdb re-derived calls from the RT-PCR reads in MiXCR, one entry per CDR3 protein. Here the sample spans approximately 680,000 distinct CDR3 sequences, around 14% being singletons. The CDR3 contains 14 residues. Germline CDR1 and CDR2: DFQATT and SNEGSKA (reference sequence). Trimming at V came to 3 bases and at J to 4 bases, leaving 6 bases not matched to a gene. The sequence was collected from a man between 45 and 60 years old who received an inactivated influenza vaccine. Here the sequenced sample was PBMCs from blood, taken less than 13 days after vaccination. The chain has TRBV20-1 and TRBJ1-5; 7 nucleotides match TRBD1. In DNA form, the CDR3 reads TGCAGTGCTAGTGGGACAGCCAATAATCAGCCCCAGCATTTT. It specifies CSASGTANNQPQHF.